This entry describes one T cell receptor beta chain. Its specificity is unknown. In germline, CDR1 is MNHNY, CDR2 SVGAGI (reference sequence). Trimming cost V 2 bases and J 6 bases, with 7 bases left between them. CDR3 size: 12 residues. The sample belongs to a study of type 1 and type 2 diabetes patients. Study as a whole: Sequencing for the whole study yielded roughly 20,000,000 paired-end reads.

Overall study findings and caveats: V and J gene usage correlated at roughly 0.97 between type 2 diabetes and control samples. Groups were not age- or gender-matched, which may bias interpretation.

Genomic DNA was the PCR template. A primer set of 30 forward and 13 reverse primers amplified the CDR3. TCRdb passed the multiplex PCR reads through MiXCR, listing each CDR3 protein once. The repertoire consists of fewer than 300,000 distinct CDR3 sequences, with 45% to 60% occurring once and the leading ten covering approximately 13%. V gene TRBV6-6 combines with J gene TRBJ1-2; no definite D call. The sequence was collected from a man younger than 35 with type 2 diabetes. Specimen: peripheral blood mononuclear cells (PBMCs). CDR3 sequence (DNA): TGTGCCAGCAGTTACGCTGGCGATGGCTACACCTTC. Translated: CASSYAGDGYTF.